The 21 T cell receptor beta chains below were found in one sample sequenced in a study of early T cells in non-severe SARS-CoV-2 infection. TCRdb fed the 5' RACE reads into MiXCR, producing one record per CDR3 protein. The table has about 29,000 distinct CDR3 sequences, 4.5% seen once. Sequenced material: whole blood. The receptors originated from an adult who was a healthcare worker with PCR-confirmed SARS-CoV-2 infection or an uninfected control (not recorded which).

The CDR3 spells CASSPGSTDTQYF. As DNA, the CDR3 is TGTGCCAGCAGCCCGGGAAGCACAGATACGCAGTATTTT. V is TRBV5-4 and J is TRBJ2-3; a possible D gene is TRBD2 (5 bases). Germline V gene lookup returns CDR1 SGHNT and CDR2 YYREEE (reference sequence). The V end was cut by 4 bases, the J end by 0 bases, with 6 bases between. The CDR3 totals 13 residues. The complete variable domain, with remaining parts taken from reference TRBV5-4 and TRBJ2-3, reads ETGVTQSPTHLIKTRGQQVTLRCSSQSGHNTVSWYQQALGQGPQFIFQYYREEENGRGNFPPRFSGLQFPNYSSELNVNALELDDSALYLCASSPGSTDTQYFGPGTRLTVL.

CDR3 nucleotide sequence: TGTGCCAGCAGCACGCGGACGGGATGGAGTTCACCCCTCCACTTT. It specifies CASSTRTGWSSPLHF. The chain carries TRBV7-8 and TRBJ1-6; D gene unclear. V was shortened by 5 bases and J by 9 bases, with 17 bases between the two germline ends. Germline V lookup: CDR1 SGHVS, CDR2 FQNEAQ. The CDR3 has 15 amino acids.

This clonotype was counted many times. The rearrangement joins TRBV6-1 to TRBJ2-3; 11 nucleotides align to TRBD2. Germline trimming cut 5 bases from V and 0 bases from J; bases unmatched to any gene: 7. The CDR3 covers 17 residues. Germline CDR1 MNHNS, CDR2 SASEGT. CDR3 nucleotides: TGTGCCAGCAGTATGCTAGCGGGAGGAAGTAGCACAGATACGCAGTATTTT. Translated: CASSMLAGGSSTDTQYF.

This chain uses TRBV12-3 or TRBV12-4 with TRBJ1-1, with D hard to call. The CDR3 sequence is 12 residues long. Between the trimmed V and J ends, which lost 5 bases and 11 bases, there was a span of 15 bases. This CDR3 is CASSPQTETAFF. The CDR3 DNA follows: TGTGCCAGCAGTCCCCAGACGGAGACGGCTTTCTTT.

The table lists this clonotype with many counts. CDR3 loop: CASSLRPPSDGNIQYF. CDR3 nucleotides: TGCGCCAGCAGCTTGAGGCCCCCCAGTGATGGAAACATTCAGTACTTC. The V gene is TRBV5-1, the J gene TRBJ2-4, with no clear D. The CDR3 totals 16 residues. Germline values: CDR1 SGHRS, CDR2 YFSETQ. Trimming removed 1 base at V and 6 bases at J, with 17 bases between.

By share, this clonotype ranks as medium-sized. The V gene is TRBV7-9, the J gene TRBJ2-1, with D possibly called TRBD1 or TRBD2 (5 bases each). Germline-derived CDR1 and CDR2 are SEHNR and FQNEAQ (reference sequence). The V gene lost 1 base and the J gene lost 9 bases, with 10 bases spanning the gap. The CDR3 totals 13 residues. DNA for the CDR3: TGTGCCAGCAGCTTAGGGGGGTGGAGTGAGCAGTTCTTC. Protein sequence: CASSLGGWSEQFF.

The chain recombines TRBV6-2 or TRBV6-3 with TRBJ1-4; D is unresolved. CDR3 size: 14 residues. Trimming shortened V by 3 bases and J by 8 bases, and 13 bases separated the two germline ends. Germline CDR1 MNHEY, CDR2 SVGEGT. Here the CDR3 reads CASSYRGGKEKLFF. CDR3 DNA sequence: TGTGCCAGCAGTTATCGGGGAGGAAAAGAAAAACTGTTTTTT.

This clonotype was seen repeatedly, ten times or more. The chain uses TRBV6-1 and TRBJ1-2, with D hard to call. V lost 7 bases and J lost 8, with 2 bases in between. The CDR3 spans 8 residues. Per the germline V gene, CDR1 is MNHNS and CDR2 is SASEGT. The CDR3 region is CASMGYTF. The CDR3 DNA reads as TGTGCCAGCATGGGCTACACCTTC.

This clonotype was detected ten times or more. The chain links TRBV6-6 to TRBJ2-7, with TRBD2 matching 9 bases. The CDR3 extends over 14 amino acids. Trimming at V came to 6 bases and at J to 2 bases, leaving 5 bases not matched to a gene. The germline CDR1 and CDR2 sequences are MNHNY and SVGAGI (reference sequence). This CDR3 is CASRSSGDTYEQYF. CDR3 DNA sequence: TGTGCCAGCAGATCTAGCGGGGACACCTACGAGCAGTACTTC.

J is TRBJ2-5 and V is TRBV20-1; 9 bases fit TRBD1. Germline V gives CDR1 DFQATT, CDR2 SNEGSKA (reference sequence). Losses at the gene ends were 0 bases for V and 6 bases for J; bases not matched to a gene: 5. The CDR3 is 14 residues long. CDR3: CSAREQGASKTQYF. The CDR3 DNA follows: TGCAGTGCTAGAGAACAGGGGGCCTCGAAGACCCAGTACTTC.

CDR3 residues: CASSLDSNNYGYTF. CDR3 coding DNA: TGCGCCAGCAGCTTGGACAGCAATAACTATGGCTACACCTTC. The V gene is TRBV5-1, the J gene TRBJ1-2; D not certain. CDR3 size: 14 residues. The germline V gene has CDR1 SGHRS and CDR2 YFSETQ. Trimming took off 0 bases at V and 1 base at J, with 7 bases between the two ends.

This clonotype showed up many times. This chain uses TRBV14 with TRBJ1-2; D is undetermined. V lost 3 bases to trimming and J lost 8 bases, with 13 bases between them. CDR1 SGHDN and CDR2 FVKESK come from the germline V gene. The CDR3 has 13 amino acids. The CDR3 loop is CASSQDPAGGYTF. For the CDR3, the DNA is TGTGCCAGCAGCCAGGACCCCGCCGGCGGCTACACCTTC.

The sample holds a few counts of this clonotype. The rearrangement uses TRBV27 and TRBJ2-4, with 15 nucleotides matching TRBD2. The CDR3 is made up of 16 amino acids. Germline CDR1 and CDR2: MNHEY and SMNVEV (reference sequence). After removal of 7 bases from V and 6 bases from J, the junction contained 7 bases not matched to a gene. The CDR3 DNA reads TGTGCCAGCAACTCGGGACTAGCGGGGGGAGGAAACATTCAGTACTTC. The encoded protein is CASNSGLAGGGNIQYF.

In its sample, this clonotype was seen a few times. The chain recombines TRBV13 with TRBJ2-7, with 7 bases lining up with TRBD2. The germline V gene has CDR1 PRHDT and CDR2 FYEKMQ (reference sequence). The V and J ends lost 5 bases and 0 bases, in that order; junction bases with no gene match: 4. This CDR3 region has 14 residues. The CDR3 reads CASSPGTTSYEQYF. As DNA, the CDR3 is TGTGCCAGCAGCCCCGGGACTACCTCCTACGAGCAGTACTTC.

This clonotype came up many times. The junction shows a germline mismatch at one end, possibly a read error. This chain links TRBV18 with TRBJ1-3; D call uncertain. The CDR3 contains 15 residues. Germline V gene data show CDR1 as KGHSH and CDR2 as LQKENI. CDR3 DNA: TGTGCCAGCTCACCACCTGTAGGACCCGGAACCACCATATATTTT. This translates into CASSPPVGPGTTIYF.

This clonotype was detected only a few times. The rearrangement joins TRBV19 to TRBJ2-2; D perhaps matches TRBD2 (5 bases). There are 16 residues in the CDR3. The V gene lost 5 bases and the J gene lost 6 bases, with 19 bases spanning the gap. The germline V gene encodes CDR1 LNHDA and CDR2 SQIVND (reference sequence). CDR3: CASSSRLAHGPGELFF. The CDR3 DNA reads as TGTGCCAGTAGTTCACGGCTAGCTCACGGCCCCGGGGAGCTGTTTTTT.

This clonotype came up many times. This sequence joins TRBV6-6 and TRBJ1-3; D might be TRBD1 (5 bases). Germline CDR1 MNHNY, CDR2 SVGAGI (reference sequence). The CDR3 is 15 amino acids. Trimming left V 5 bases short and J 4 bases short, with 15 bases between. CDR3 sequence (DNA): TGTGCCAGCAGTCTCCATGCGGAGGGGGGAAACACCATATATTTT. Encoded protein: CASSLHAEGGNTIYF.

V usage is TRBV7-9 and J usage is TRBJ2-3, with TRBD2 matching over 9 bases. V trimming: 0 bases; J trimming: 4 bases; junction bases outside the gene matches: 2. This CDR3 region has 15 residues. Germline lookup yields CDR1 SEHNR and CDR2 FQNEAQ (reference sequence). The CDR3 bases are TGTGCCAGCAGCTTAGCTAGCGGGGGACCAGATACGCAGTATTTT. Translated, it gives CASSLASGGPDTQYF.

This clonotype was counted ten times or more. The CDR3 protein is CSAAGTPGEGREQYF. As DNA, the CDR3 is TGCAGTGCTGCCGGGACCCCCGGGGAGGGGCGAGAGCAGTACTTC. This chain joins TRBV20-1 and TRBJ2-7, with TRBD2 identical over 7 bases. J lost 7 bases, V lost 5 bases, and 17 bases had no gene match. Germline V gene data show CDR1 as DFQATT and CDR2 as SNEGSKA (reference sequence). CDR3 length equals 15 residues.

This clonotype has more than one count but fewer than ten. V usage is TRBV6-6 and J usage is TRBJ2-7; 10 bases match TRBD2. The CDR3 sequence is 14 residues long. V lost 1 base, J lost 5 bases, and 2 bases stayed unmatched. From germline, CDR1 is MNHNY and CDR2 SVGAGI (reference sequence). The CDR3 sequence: CASSYFGTSDEQYF. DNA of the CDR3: TGTGCCAGCAGTTACTTTGGGACTAGCGACGAGCAGTACTTC.

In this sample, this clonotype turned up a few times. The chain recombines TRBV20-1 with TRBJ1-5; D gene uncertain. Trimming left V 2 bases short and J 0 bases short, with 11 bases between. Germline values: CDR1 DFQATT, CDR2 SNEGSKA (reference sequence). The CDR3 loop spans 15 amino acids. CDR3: CSARISSNSNQPQHF. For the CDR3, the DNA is TGCAGTGCTAGAATCTCGAGTAATAGCAATCAGCCCCAGCATTTT.